The 5 T cell receptor beta chains presented below share a single source sample, sequenced in a study of CXCR3-negative and CXCR3-positive naive CD8 T cells. Findings and limits, study-wide: Researchers report that CXCR3-positive naive cells carry more hydrophobic TRB CDR3s than CXCR3-negative naive cells.

UMI-labeled 5' RACE TRB cDNA libraries were prepared from the cells. From the 5' RACE reads, TCRdb lists one entry per CDR3 protein and no DNA. Its listing shows around 4,700 distinct CDR3 sequences. These receptors are not linked to any known antigen. The sequencing input was naive CXCR3+ CD8+ T cells from blood. Subset here: CD45RO-CCR7+CD27+CD95- naive CD8+ T cells expressing CXCR3 (TNR3+). These receptors were collected from a human donor in good health. Some clones in this sample may be carry-over from other donors' samples.

J is TRBJ2-1 and V is TRBV7-9; TCRdb's D gene call, TRBD1, goes unchecked for lack of DNA. Per the germline V gene, CDR1 is SEHNR and CDR2 is FQNEAQ (reference sequence). The CDR3 consists of 16 residues. CDR3 amino acids: CASSLSAGTIYNEQFF. The entire variable domain, with the rest obtained from reference TRBV7-9 and TRBJ2-1, is as follows: DTGVSQNPRHKITKRGQNVTFRCDPISEHNRLYWYRQTLGQGPEFLTYFQNEAQLEKSRLLSDRFSAERPKGSFSTLEIQRTEQGDSAMYLCASSLSAGTIYNEQFFGPGTRLTVL.

The V call is TRBV29-1, the J call TRBJ2-5; the TCRdb D gene call, TRBD1, has no DNA to confirm it. The CDR3 length is 19 residues. The germline V gene encodes CDR1 SQVTM and CDR2 ANQGSEA. CDR3 region: CSVEDPGQLQTPYQETQYF.

V gene TRBV29-1 combines with J gene TRBJ2-7; TCRdb designates TRBD1, a call that cannot be tested without DNA. The germline V gene encodes CDR1 SQVTM and CDR2 ANQGSEA. CDR3 length: 15 amino acids. This CDR3 is CSVEVIGQGEYEQYF.

Frequency places this clonotype as large. This CDR3 is CASSLSGRTGELFF. The V call is TRBV7-2, the J call TRBJ2-2. The CDR3 has 14 amino acids. Germline-derived CDR1 and CDR2 are SGHTA and FQGNSA.

J is TRBJ2-3 and V is TRBV19; with no DNA, the TCRdb D assignment of TRBD1 cannot be verified. This CDR3 has 16 residues. Looked up from germline, CDR1 is LNHDA and CDR2 is SQIVND (reference sequence). The CDR3 protein is CASSLSGRLTTDTQYF.